Shown below are 24 T cell receptor beta chains from a single sample sequenced in a study of metastatic and nonmetastatic thyroid tumors. TCRdb re-called the PCR reads with MiXCR. This sample has about 21,000 clones, with about 20% found just once. Ahead of thyroid surgery, no patient had received treatment of any kind. Material: tumor tissue. These receptors originate from a male donor with papillary thyroid cancer or a benign thyroid nodule (not recorded which). Some clones in this sample may be carry-over from other donors' samples.

Within the sample, this clone is medium-sized. The chain carries TRBV7-3 and TRBJ1-2; TRBD1 matches 9 bases. Trimming removed 0 bases from V and 5 bases from J; junction bases left unmatched: 1. The germline gives CDR1 SGHTA, CDR2 FQGTGA. The CDR3 loop spans 14 amino acids. The CDR3 DNA is TGTGCCAGCAGCTTAACAGGGACAGGGTATGGCTACACCTTC. This codes for CASSLTGTGYGYTF.

This clone came up many times. The V gene is TRBV20-1, the J gene TRBJ1-5; 8 nucleotides match TRBD1. V lost 3 bases, J lost 1 base, and 2 bases stayed unmatched. The germline CDR1 and CDR2 sequences are DFQATT and SNEGSKA (reference sequence). The CDR3 spans 14 residues. The CDR3 reads CSASRGPSNQPQHF. In nucleotides, the CDR3 is TGCAGTGCTAGCAGGGGGCCAAGCAATCAGCCCCAGCATTTT.

This chain joins TRBV4-1 and TRBJ2-7; 10 bases map to TRBD2. Trimming removed 10 bases from V and 6 bases from J; junction bases left unmatched: 15. This CDR3 is 15 amino acids long. Germline-derived CDR1 and CDR2 are MGHRA and YSYEKL. The CDR3 bases are TGCGCCATCTGCCGCGCCTGGACTAGCGGTAGCGAGCAGTACTTC. Translating it yields CAICRAWTSGSEQYF.

The table lists this clone with many counts. The V gene is TRBV5-6, the J gene TRBJ2-7; D unresolved. V shed 1 base and J shed 1 base, with 3 bases lying between them. The CDR3 spans 12 residues. Germline CDR1 and CDR2: SGHDT and YYEEEE. The CDR3 DNA sequence: TGTGCCAGCAGCTTGATGTCCTACGAGCAGTACTTC. Translation: CASSLMSYEQYF.

The chain is built from TRBV20-1 and TRBJ1-5, with 8 bases that match TRBD1. J gave up 0 bases and V 4 bases, and 8 bases lay outside the gene matches. Germline CDR1 and CDR2: DFQATT and SNEGSKA (reference sequence). The CDR3 totals 16 residues. This CDR3 reads CSANRGTRFSNQPQHF. The CDR3 nucleotides are TGCAGTGCTAACAGGGGGACAAGATTTAGCAATCAGCCCCAGCATTTT.

The sample holds many counts of this clone. V and J are TRBV10-1 and TRBJ2-2, with TRBD1 matching 11 bases. The CDR3 has 20 amino acids. Germline loops: CDR1 WNHNN, CDR2 SYGVQD (reference sequence). V lost 6 bases and J lost 1; bases outside the gene matches: 16. The CDR3 region is CASRAGTGGISKQNTGELFF. The CDR3, as DNA: TGCGCCAGCAGGGCCGGGACAGGGGGGATTTCTAAGCAGAACACCGGGGAGCTGTTTTTT.

By frequency in the sample, this clone is medium-sized. The chain employs TRBV4-2 and TRBJ2-3; D perhaps matches TRBD1 (6 bases). The CDR3 consists of 15 residues. Trimming removed 0 bases from V and 3 bases from J, with 10 bases in between. CDR1 is LGHNA, CDR2 YNFKEQ, per germline. This chain's CDR3 is CASSQELRGTDTQYF. In nucleotides, the CDR3 is TGTGCCAGCAGCCAAGAACTCAGGGGAACAGATACGCAGTATTTT.

This clone was observed a few times. An end of the junction differs from the germline gene, which may be a read error. The chain is built from TRBV6-9 and TRBJ2-1, with D hard to call. There are 14 residues in the CDR3. Germline V gene sequence: CDR1 MNHGY, CDR2 SVAAGI. The CDR3 sequence: CDSSYGASHNEQFF. The CDR3 bases are TGTGACAGCAGTTACGGTGCGTCCCACAATGAGCAGTTCTTC.

This clone was detected many times. The rearrangement joins TRBV15 to TRBJ2-1, with 10 nucleotides matching TRBD2. Germline V gene lookup returns CDR1 LNHNV and CDR2 YYDKDF (reference sequence). The J segment lost 7 bases and the V segment lost 0 bases, leaving 9 bases of the junction unmatched. This CDR3 is built from 17 residues. The CDR3 coding sequence is TGTGCCACCAGCAGAGATAGGCTAGCGGGAGTTAGGAATGAGCAGTTCTTC. Translating gives CATSRDRLAGVRNEQFF.

V and J are TRBV6-5 and TRBJ2-1; D is possibly TRBD1 or TRBD2 (6 bases each). Germline V gives CDR1 MNHEY, CDR2 SVGAGI. The V gene lost 2 bases and the J gene lost 0 bases, with 11 bases spanning the gap. The CDR3 totals 16 residues. The CDR3 region has the DNA TGTGCCAGCAGTTACCGGAGGGGGAGCTCCTACAATGAGCAGTTCTTC. The encoded protein is CASSYRRGSSYNEQFF.

The V gene is TRBV28, the J gene TRBJ2-2, with D possibly TRBD2 on 6 matching bases. V lost 7 bases to trimming and J lost 11 bases, with 17 bases between them. Germline CDR1 and CDR2: MDHEN and SYDVKM. The CDR3 length is 13 residues. The CDR3 loop is CASMQGGFGELFF. CDR3 sequence (DNA): TGTGCCAGCATGCAGGGAGGCTTCGGCGAGCTGTTTTTT.

The chain combines TRBV11-2 with TRBJ2-7; 11 bases agree with TRBD1. Germline lookup yields CDR1 SGHAT and CDR2 FQNNGV. Germline trimming cut 5 bases from V and 5 bases from J; bases unmatched to any gene: 14. This CDR3 comprises 17 residues. CDR3 sequence: CASSPGQGARRGNEQYF. The CDR3 DNA reads as TGTGCCAGCAGCCCTGGACAGGGGGCGCGAAGGGGAAACGAGCAGTACTTC.

In this sample, this clone turned up many times. The rearrangement joins TRBV12-3 or TRBV12-4 to TRBJ2-5, with TRBD1 matching 10 bases. The ends lost 5 bases at V and 2 bases at J; junction bases unmatched: 5. This CDR3 has 15 residues. The CDR3 DNA reads as TGTGCCAGCAGTCCGACAGGGGGCGGGCAAGAGACCCAGTACTTC. It codes for CASSPTGGGQETQYF.

The chain carries TRBV12-3 or TRBV12-4 and TRBJ2-1; TRBD2 agrees at 8 bases. Losses at the gene ends were 4 bases for V and 12 bases for J; bases not matched to a gene: 23. This CDR3 spans 18 amino acids. In DNA form, the CDR3 reads TGTGCCAGCAGTTCAGAGGGGCCCGGGAGGGAGTGGCTCAAGGCGCAGTTCTTC. The encoded protein is CASSSEGPGREWLKAQFF.

The table lists this clone with many counts. The CDR3 spells CASSQGGTSGRDTQYF. CDR3 nucleotide sequence: TGTGCCAGCAGCCAAGGAGGGACTAGCGGGAGAGATACGCAGTATTTT. The chain uses TRBV4-2 and TRBJ2-3; 14 bases are shared with TRBD2. This CDR3 is built from 16 residues. V was clipped by 1 base and J by 5 bases; unmatched bases: 2. The germline CDR1 and CDR2 sequences are LGHNA and YNFKEQ.

This clone has ten or more counts. V gene TRBV20-1 combines with J gene TRBJ2-3; 11 bases match TRBD2. Losses at the gene ends were 2 bases for V and 7 bases for J; bases not matched to a gene: 8. Looked up from germline, CDR1 is DFQATT and CDR2 is SNEGSKA (reference sequence). The CDR3 is made up of 15 amino acids. The CDR3 here is CSARQGTSGSNTQYF. The CDR3, as DNA: TGCAGTGCTAGACAAGGGACTAGCGGATCCAATACGCAGTATTTT.

On this clone itself: The missing conserved phenylalanine or tryptophan at the end of this CDR3 makes a read error likely. This chain connects TRBV12-5 to TRBJ2-1; D not certain. Germline values: CDR1 LGHNT, CDR2 FRNRAP. V gave up 0 bases and J gave up 2 bases, with 14 bases separating them. This CDR3 contains 17 residues. CDR3 sequence (DNA): TGTGCTAGTGGTTTGGTAGCCATTATCCGTACCTACAATGAGCAGTTCTCC. Translated: CASGLVAIIRTYNEQFS.

This clone was seen at least ten times. This sample includes further DNA sequences coding for the same CDR3. This sequence joins TRBV6-5 and TRBJ1-2; D unresolved. The CDR3 is 14 amino acids. V gave up 0 bases and J gave up 4 bases, with 9 bases separating them. Germline V gives CDR1 MNHEY, CDR2 SVGAGI. The DNA of the CDR3 is TGTGCCAGCAGTTACTCGCTCAGAAGCTATGGCTACACCTTC. This codes for CASSYSLRSYGYTF.

In its sample, this clone was seen many times. The V and J genes are TRBV30 and TRBJ1-5; D uncertain. The CDR3 has 13 amino acids. The V end was cut by 0 bases, the J end by 5 bases, with 8 bases between. Germline CDR1 and CDR2: GTSNPN and SVGIG (reference sequence). The CDR3, as DNA: TGTGCCTGGAGTGTGGCCAGCTATCAGCCCCAGCATTTT. It yields the protein CAWSVASYQPQHF.

By proportion, this clone is medium-sized. The gene calls are TRBV11-3 and TRBJ2-1; D remains unclear. This CDR3 contains 15 residues. Germline CDR1 and CDR2: SGHNT and YENEEA. Trimming cost V 7 bases and J 0 bases, with 13 bases left between them. In DNA, the CDR3 is TGTGCCAGCAAGCTTAAGCAGAGCTCCTACAATGAGCAGTTCTTC. This translates into CASKLKQSSYNEQFF.

The table lists this clone with many counts. Other DNA sequences from this sample encode an identical CDR3 as well. V and J are TRBV28 and TRBJ1-1; possible D gene TRBD1, 5 bases. V was pared by 5 bases and J by 1 base, with 11 bases between. In germline, CDR1 is MDHEN, CDR2 SYDVKM. This CDR3 is built from 14 residues. CDR3 DNA sequence: TGTGCCAGCAGTCCCGGGGGGACGAACACTGAAGCTTTCTTT. Its protein is CASSPGGTNTEAFF.

As concerns this clone: One base away lies a much larger clone, so this may be a sequencing read error. V gene TRBV30 combines with J gene TRBJ2-1; no definite D call. CDR3 size: 11 residues. Germline V lookup: CDR1 GTSNPN, CDR2 SVGIG (reference sequence). V lost 5 bases and J lost 5, with 7 bases in between. The CDR3: CAWYFHNEQFF. CDR3 DNA: TGTGCCTGGTACTTCCACAATGAGCAGTTCTTC.

This clone has a count of ten or more. The chain uses TRBV11-2 and TRBJ1-4; the match to TRBD1 covers 12 bases. V lost 3 bases and J lost 8; bases outside the gene matches: 4. The CDR3 has 15 amino acids. Germline V gives CDR1 SGHAT, CDR2 FQNNGV. CDR3 nucleotides: TGTGCCAGCAGCTTGGGACAGGGGGCTGGGGAAAAACTGTTTTTT. Translated: CASSLGQGAGEKLFF.

This clone showed up many times. The chain has TRBV7-9 and TRBJ1-4, with D possibly matching TRBD1 (5 bases). This CDR3 is built from 14 residues. V was pared by 3 bases and J by 3 bases, with 8 bases between. Germline loops: CDR1 SEHNR, CDR2 FQNEAQ (reference sequence). As DNA, the CDR3 is TGTGCCAGCAGCTTGGGAGGGGCTAATGAAAAACTGTTTTTT. Its protein product is CASSLGGANEKLFF.